This T cell receptor (beta chain) was documented in a study of graft-versus-host responses after intestinal transplantation. About the study: Multivisceral, liver-intestinal, or isolated intestinal grafts went to recipients.

About this clone itself: What it recognizes is unknown.

V was trimmed by 5 bases and J by 1 base, leaving 10 bases between them. CDR3 length: 14 residues. The V gene's germline CDR1 is SGHTA and CDR2 FQGTGA. Libraries were prepared by immunoSEQ multiplex PCR; TCRdb keeps only in-frame clonotypes and omits some of them. In the table there are about 110,000 clones, roughly 86% of which are singletons. This material consisted of unstimulated CD4+ T cells sorted from spleen or lymph node cells, taken before transplant. This TCR came from a human donor who was the organ donor for an intestinal transplant. The chain employs TRBV7-3 and TRBJ2-3; the D gene is possibly TRBD2 (7 bases). This CDR3 is CASSRGAGTDTQYF. The CDR3 nucleotides are TGTGCCAGCAGCCGGGGGGCCGGCACAGATACGCAGTATTTT.